Listed below are T cell receptor beta chains from one sample, sequenced in a study of CD8+CD57+ T cells in acquired aplastic anemia. In TCRdb, the reads were re-called with MiXCR into one record per CDR3 protein. Found here are 35,000 to 45,000 distinct CDR3 sequences, about 65% of them singletons; the top ten hold under 25%. Sequenced sample: sorted CD4+, CD8+, or CD8+CD57+ T cells (not recorded which) from PBMCs. Receptors originate from a human donor in good health, serving as a control. CDR3s include the opening cysteine and the closing phenylalanine or tryptophan. A D gene is named only where the DNA matches it firmly. A row's size may be missing; if present it is once, few, many or a size class.

.	.	TRBV29-1	TRBJ1-2	CSVRIPNYGYTF	TGCAGCGTCAGAATCCCCAACTATGGCTACACCTTC
once	.	TRBV24-1	TRBJ2-1	CATSDAGTFYNEQFF	TGTGCCACCAGTGATGCCGGGACATTTTACAATGAGCAGTTCTTC
.	.	TRBV2	TRBJ1-5	CASSPDSEHQPQHF	TGTGCCAGCAGTCCTGACAGCGAACATCAGCCCCAGCATTTT
.	TRBD1	TRBV9	TRBJ2-7	CASSGTGWYEQYF	TGTGCCAGCAGCGGGACAGGGTGGTACGAGCAGTACTTC
.	TRBD1	TRBV15	TRBJ2-7	CATSRTQGQGDNEQYF	TGTGCCACCAGCAGGACCCAGGGACAGGGGGACAATGAGCAGTACTTC
.	.	TRBV2	TRBJ1-5	CASSVFDRQSQPQHF	TGTGCCAGCAGTGTTTTTGACAGACAGAGTCAGCCCCAGCATTTT
.	.	TRBV6-1	TRBJ1-2	CASSHQGVLNYSYTF	TGTGCCAGCAGCCACCAAGGAGTACTTAACTATAGCTACACCTTC
once	.	TRBV15	TRBJ2-5	CATSRDLQEAQYF	TGTGCCACCAGCAGAGATCTGCAAGAGGCCCAGTACTTC
once	TRBD2	TRBV4-1	TRBJ2-3	CASSRGTSGADTQYF	TGCGCCAGCAGCCGCGGGACTAGCGGGGCAGATACGCAGTATTTT
many	.	TRBV4-3	TRBJ1-2	CASSQDIGRLYGYTF	TGCGCCAGCAGCCAAGATATCGGCAGGCTCTATGGCTACACCTTC
.	TRBD2	TRBV11-1	TRBJ2-7	CASSPRPTSGFYEQYF	TGTGCCAGCAGCCCCCGTCCAACTAGCGGATTCTACGAGCAGTACTTC
.	.	TRBV7-6	TRBJ2-7	CSSSLAWRDEQYF	TGTTCCAGCAGCTTAGCTTGGCGGGACGAGCAGTACTTC
once	.	TRBV29-1	TRBJ1-2	CSVEDQSGYTF	TGCAGCGTTGAAGACCAGTCTGGCTACACCTTC
.	.	TRBV19	TRBJ1-2	CASSPGGGSYGYTF	TGTGCCAGTAGTCCCGGTGGGGGCAGCTATGGCTACACCTTC
once	.	TRBV15	TRBJ1-2	CATSTPQANYGYTF	TGTGCCACCAGCACCCCACAGGCGAACTATGGCTACACCTTC
.	.	TRBV9	TRBJ1-1	CASSVGGAGVGTEAFF	TGTGCCAGCAGCGTAGGAGGGGCAGGGGTGGGCACTGAAGCTTTCTTT
many	TRBD2	TRBV9	TRBJ2-7	CASSLWASGGYEQYF	TGTGCCAGCAGCCTTTGGGCTAGCGGGGGCTACGAGCAGTACTTC
.	TRBD1	TRBV20-1	TRBJ1-2	CSARDPGTGGLGGYTF	TGCAGTGCTAGAGATCCAGGGACAGGGGGCTTGGGAGGCTACACCTTC
.	.	TRBV10-1	TRBJ1-1	CASSEYREGTTEAFF	TGCGCCAGCAGTGAATACAGGGAAGGTACCACTGAAGCTTTCTTT
.	.	TRBV10-1	TRBJ1-5	CASSESQISVGQPQHF	TGCGCCAGCAGTGAGTCGCAGATTAGTGTGGGTCAGCCCCAGCATTTT
.	.	TRBV19	TRBJ1-4	CASSVQTF	TGTGCCAGTAGCGTCCAGACTTTT
many	TRBD1	TRBV7-8	TRBJ2-3	CASRLRQGESDTQYF	TGTGCCAGCAGACTTCGACAGGGGGAGTCAGATACGCAGTATTTT
.	TRBD1	TRBV10-2	TRBJ2-5	CASNAGTGGRKTQYF	TGCGCCAGCAACGCCGGGACAGGGGGCAGGAAGACCCAGTACTTC
.	.	TRBV9	TRBJ1-2	CASSVVRAALGVGFGYTF	TGTGCCAGCAGCGTAGTTCGGGCGGCTCTTGGTGTGGGCTTTGGCTACACCTTC
.	.	TRBV7-8	TRBJ2-3	CASSIGLDTQYF	TGTGCCAGCAGCATCGGCCTAGATACGCAGTATTTC
medium-sized	.	TRBV25-1	TRBJ2-7	CASSETGTPPGYEQYF	TGTGCCAGCAGTGAAACCGGGACTCCCCCCGGTTACGAGCAGTACTTC
.	TRBD2	TRBV20-1	TRBJ2-1	CSATAASGGYNEQFF	TGCAGTGCTACGGCCGCTAGCGGGGGGTACAATGAGCAGTTCTTC
.	.	TRBV15	TRBJ2-5	CATSRALQETQYF	TGTGCCACCAGCAGAGCCCTCCAAGAGACCCAGTACTTC
.	.	TRBV7-9	TRBJ2-2	CASSLDGGKLFF	TGTGCCAGCAGCTTAGATGGCGGGAAGCTGTTTTTT
.	.	TRBV19	TRBJ1-1	CASSMYRNTEAFF	TGTGCCAGTAGTATGTACCGTAACACTGAAGCTTTCTTT
.	TRBD2	TRBV6-4	TRBJ2-7	CASSDGGAYEQYF	TGTGCCAGCAGTGACGGGGGGGCCTACGAGCAGTACTTC
.	TRBD1	TRBV5-1	TRBJ2-7	CASRMGDSRYEQYF	TGCGCCAGCAGAATGGGGGACAGCCGCTACGAGCAGTACTTC
.	.	TRBV20-1	TRBJ2-7	CSASGSPFEQYF	TGCAGTGCTAGCGGGAGTCCGTTCGAGCAGTACTTC
.	.	TRBV2	TRBJ1-3	CASSSTEYSGNTIYF	TGTGCCAGCAGTTCGACGGAATACTCTGGAAACACCATATATTTT
.	TRBD2	TRBV9	TRBJ2-7	CASSSAGGLYEQYF	TGTGCCAGCAGCTCAGCGGGGGGGCTCTACGAGCAGTACTTC
.	.	TRBV6-1	TRBJ1-2	CASSQGHPTGGGGYTF	TGTGCCAGCAGCCAGGGGCATCCGACGGGCGGGGGTGGCTACACCTTC
few	.	TRBV2	TRBJ2-3	CASSGSWVGDTQYF	TGTGCCAGCAGTGGGTCTTGGGTGGGAGATACGCAGTATTTT
.	.	TRBV10-3	TRBJ2-2	CAISPGKYTGELFF	TGTGCCATCAGTCCAGGAAAGTACACCGGGGAGCTGTTTTTT
.	.	TRBV2	TRBJ1-5	CASSTGRSGNQPQHF	TGTGCCAGCTCTACGGGCAGGTCCGGCAATCAGCCCCAGCATTTT
.	.	TRBV19	TRBJ1-6	CASRDTNYSPLHF	TGTGCCAGTCGGGACACCAACTATTCACCCCTCCACTTT
.	.	TRBV2	TRBJ1-3	CASHSASSGNTIYF	TGTGCCAGTCACAGTGCCAGCTCTGGAAACACCATATATTTT
.	.	TRBV9	TRBJ1-1	CASSRDPNTEAFF	TGTGCCAGCAGCCGGGATCCGAACACTGAGGCTTTCTTT
.	.	TRBV7-2	TRBJ1-2	CASSLEYRTYGYTF	TGTGCCAGCAGCTTAGAGTACAGGACCTATGGCTACACCTTC
.	.	TRBV25-1	TRBJ2-2	CASSDLEGYTGELFF	TGTGCCAGCAGTGATCTGGAGGGGTACACCGGGGAGCTGTTTTTT
.	.	TRBV6-1	TRBJ1-6	CASSEDESNSPLHF	TGTGCCAGCAGTGAGGATGAGAGTAATTCACCCCTCCACTTT
.	.	TRBV2	TRBJ2-2	CASSGSGENTGELFF	TGTGCCAGCAGTGGGAGTGGGGAAAACACCGGGGAGCTGTTTTTT
.	.	TRBV10-1	TRBJ2-5	CASSESNLGHYQETQYF	TGCGCCAGCAGTGAGTCGAATCTGGGACATTACCAAGAGACCCAGTACTTC
many	TRBD1	TRBV12-3/TRBV12-4	TRBJ2-2	CASSWDRGHSGELFF	TGTGCCAGCAGTTGGGACAGGGGCCATAGCGGGGAGCTGTTTTTT
.	TRBD1	TRBV10-2	TRBJ2-1	CASEGTGNPYNEQFF	TGCGCCAGCGAAGGGACAGGCAACCCCTACAATGAGCAGTTCTTC
.	.	TRBV7-8	TRBJ1-1	CASNPRLMNTEAFF	TGTGCCAGCAATCCCCGGCTGATGAACACTGAGGCTTTCTTT
.	.	TRBV19	TRBJ1-1	CATGSGTANTEAFF	TGTGCCACCGGGTCCGGGACCGCGAACACTGAAGCTTTCTTT
.	.	TRBV19	TRBJ1-6	CASRTTMDGNSPLHF	TGTGCCAGTAGGACTACGATGGATGGAAATTCACCCCTCCACTTT
.	.	TRBV7-9	TRBJ2-3	CASSHGGPDTQYF	TGTGCCAGCAGCCACGGGGGGCCGGATACGCAGTATTTT